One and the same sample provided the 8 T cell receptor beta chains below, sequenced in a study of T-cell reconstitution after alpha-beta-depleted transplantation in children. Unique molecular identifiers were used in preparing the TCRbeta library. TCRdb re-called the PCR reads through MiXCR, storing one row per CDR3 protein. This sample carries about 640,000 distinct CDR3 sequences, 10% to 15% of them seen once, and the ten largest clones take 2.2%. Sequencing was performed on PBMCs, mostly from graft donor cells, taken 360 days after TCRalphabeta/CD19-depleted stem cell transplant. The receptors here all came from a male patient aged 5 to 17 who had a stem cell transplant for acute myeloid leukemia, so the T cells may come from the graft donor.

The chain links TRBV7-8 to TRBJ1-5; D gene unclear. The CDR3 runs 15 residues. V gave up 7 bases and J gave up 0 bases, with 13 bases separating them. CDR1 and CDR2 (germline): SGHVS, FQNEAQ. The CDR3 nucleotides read TGTGCCAGCACCTACGATGGTTATAGCAATCAGCCCCAGCATTTT. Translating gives CASTYDGYSNQPQHF. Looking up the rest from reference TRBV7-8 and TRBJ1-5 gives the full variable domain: GAGVSQSPRYKVAKRGQDVALRCDPISGHVSLFWYQQALGQGPEFLTYFQNEAQLDKSGLPSDRFFAERPEGSVSTLKIQRTQQEDSAVYLCASTYDGYSNQPQHFGDGTRLSIL.

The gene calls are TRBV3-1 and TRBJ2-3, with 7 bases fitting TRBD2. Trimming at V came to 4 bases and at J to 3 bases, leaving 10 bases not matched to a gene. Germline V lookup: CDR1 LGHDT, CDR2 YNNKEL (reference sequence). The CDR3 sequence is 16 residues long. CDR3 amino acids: CASSLFGGSGTDTQYF. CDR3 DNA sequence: TGTGCCAGCAGCCTATTTGGCGGGAGTGGGACAGATACGCAGTATTTT.

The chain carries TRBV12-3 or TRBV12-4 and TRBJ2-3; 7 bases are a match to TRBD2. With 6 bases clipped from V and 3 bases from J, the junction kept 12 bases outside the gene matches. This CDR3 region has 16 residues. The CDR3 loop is CASRPAELRETDTQYF. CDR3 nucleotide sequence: TGTGCCAGCAGACCCGCGGAATTGCGGGAGACAGATACGCAGTATTTT.

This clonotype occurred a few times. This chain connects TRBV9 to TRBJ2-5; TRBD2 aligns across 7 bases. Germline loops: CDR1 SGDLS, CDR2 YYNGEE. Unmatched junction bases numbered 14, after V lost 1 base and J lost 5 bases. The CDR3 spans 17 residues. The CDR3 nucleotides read TGTGCCAGCAGCGTATCCGGGAGGAGAGGGGTTTATGAGACCCAGTACTTC. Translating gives CASSVSGRRGVYETQYF.

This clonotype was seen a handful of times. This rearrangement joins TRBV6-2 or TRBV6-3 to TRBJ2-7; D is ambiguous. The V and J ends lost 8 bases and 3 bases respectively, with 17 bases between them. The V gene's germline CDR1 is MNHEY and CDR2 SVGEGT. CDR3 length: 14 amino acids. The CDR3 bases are TGTGCCAGCTTCGCCCGGGCAGGAGTCTACGAGCAGTACTTC. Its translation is CASFARAGVYEQYF.

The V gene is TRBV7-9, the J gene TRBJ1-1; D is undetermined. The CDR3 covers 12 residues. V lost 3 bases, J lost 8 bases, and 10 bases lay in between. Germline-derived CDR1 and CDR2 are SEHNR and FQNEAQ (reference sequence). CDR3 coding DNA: TGTGCCAGCAGCTTCCCATCCGGGGAAGCTTTCTTT. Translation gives CASSFPSGEAFF.

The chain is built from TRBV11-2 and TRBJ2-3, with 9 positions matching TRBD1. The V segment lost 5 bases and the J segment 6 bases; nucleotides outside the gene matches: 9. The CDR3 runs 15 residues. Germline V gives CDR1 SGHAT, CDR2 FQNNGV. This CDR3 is CASSPRDRAMDTQYF. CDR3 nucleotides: TGTGCCAGCAGCCCCAGGGACAGGGCGATGGATACGCAGTATTTT. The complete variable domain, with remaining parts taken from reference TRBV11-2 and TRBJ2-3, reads EAGVAQSPRYKIIEKRQSVAFWCNPISGHATLYWYQQILGQGPKLLIQFQNNGVVDDSQLPKDRFSAERLKGVDSTLKIQPAKLEDSAVYLCASSPRDRAMDTQYFGPGTRLTVL.

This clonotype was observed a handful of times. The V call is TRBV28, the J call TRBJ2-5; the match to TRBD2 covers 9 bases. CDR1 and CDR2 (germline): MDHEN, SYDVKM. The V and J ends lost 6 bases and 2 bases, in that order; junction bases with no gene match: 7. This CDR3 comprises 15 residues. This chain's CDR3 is CASSLSGSGQETQYF. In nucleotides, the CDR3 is TGTGCCAGCAGCCTTAGCGGGAGTGGACAAGAGACCCAGTACTTC. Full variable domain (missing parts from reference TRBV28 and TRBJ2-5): DVKVTQSSRYLVKRTGEKVFLECVQDMDHENMFWYRQDPGLGLRLIYFSYDVKMKEKGDIPEGYSVSREKKERFSLILESASTNQTSMYLCASSLSGSGQETQYFGPGTRLLVL.